Listed here is a single T cell receptor beta chain. Its antigen has not been determined. The input lacks base qualities; no much larger clone sits a single base away. The data were obtained in a study of blood T cell repertoires in COVID-19 (dated by TCRdb to about 2020). Background for the entire study: The collaborator samples originated in the United States, Italy and Spain and spanned the acute and convalescent phases of COVID-19. The dataset comprised deeply sampled blood TCRbeta repertoires from subjects exposed to, actively infected with, or recovered from COVID-19. Where available, HLA class I and class II types were obtained from metadata supplied by the sample provider rather than from assay-based typing. The material from the prospective study consisted of cDNA or gDNA derived from T cells, B-cell-depleted T cells, or PBMCs. A freely available public database, intended as a resource for researchers studying the immune response to SARS-CoV-2, is where the repertoires were released. Nearly every sample came with metadata listing a de-identified subject ID, COVID-19 status, age in years and sex. Samples were obtained from the ongoing ImmuneRACE study (first 160 participants) and from about 1,300 subjects provided by 6 global collaborators.

The CDR3 spans 16 residues, from the cysteine through the phenylalanine. The entry retains the CDR3 DNA only, 48 bases that are in frame from base 1. The trim is 0 bases for V and 6 bases for J, with a gap of 15 bases between the germline ends. Based on the germline V gene, the CDR1 and CDR2 sequences are LGHNA and YSLEER. TCRbeta CDR3 regions were amplified from genomic DNA by means of the immunoSEQ Assay, a bias-controlled multiplex PCR. From the authors' description of their analysis: Nucleated cell counts per sample were estimated from amplification of reference gene primers within the assay. To quantify the absolute abundance of each unique TCRbeta CDR3 rearrangement, sequence reads were collapsed and filtered. For each sample, productive Simpson clonality was calculated as the square root of Simpson's diversity index over productive rearrangements. Not all clones reach the TCRdb copy of this immuneACCESS table, which keeps in-frame sequences only. Checked studies attribute under half of the gap to unresolved V genes and leave the rest unexplained. From that table come the V and J calls and clone size; the DNA was used to work out D and trimming. The sample records 180,000 or so clones, about three quarters of which are singletons. The ten largest account for under 3.5% of the sample.

The paper's findings and limits, for the study overall: The amount of clinical and demographic metadata varied by source and participant and was provided uncurated.

Whole blood was collected in K2EDTA tubes by collaborating institutions according to the institutions' own protocols. For TCRbeta analysis, collaborator samples were shipped as frozen whole blood, as isolated PBMCs, or as DNA extracted from either sample type. This chain joins TRBV4-3 to TRBJ1-3; perhaps TRBD1 is the D gene, with 6 bases matching. Material: peripheral blood. The TCR comes from a woman over 75 with active or convalescent COVID-19. The DNA is as follows: TGCGCCAGCAGCCAAGATGCCCCAGGACAGTTAAACACCATATATTTT. This translates into CASSQDAPGQLNTIYF.